The rows below give T cell receptor beta chains drawn from one sample of a study of a mutant IDH1 vaccine in newly diagnosed glioma. Using immunoSEQ multiplex PCR, the repertoire was profiled, and TCRdb retains in-frame clones only, with some absent. Of 42,000 or so clones in the sample, around 83% were seen once. These receptors have no identified antigens. Sequences were derived from PBMCs, sampled from a glioma patient whose treatment included an IDH1 peptide vaccine. These receptor sequences come from a woman between 45 and 65 years old with glioma. Each CDR3 is given with its conserved first and last residue. A D gene is named only where the DNA matches it firmly. Part of the rows lack a size; the others show once, few, many or a class for expanded clones.

clone_size: -; d_call: TRBD1; j_call: TRBJ2-1; v_call: TRBV13; cdr3_aa: CAKTTGQYNEQFF; cdr3_nt: TGTGCCAAGACGACAGGGCAATACAATGAGCAGTTCTTC
clone_size: -; d_call: TRBD2; j_call: TRBJ2-3; v_call: TRBV7-2; cdr3_aa: CASSQRTSGGALAPDTQYF; cdr3_nt: TGTGCCAGCAGCCAACGGACTAGCGGGGGGGCCCTTGCCCCAGATACGCAGTATTTT
clone_size: -; d_call: TRBD2; j_call: TRBJ2-3; v_call: TRBV5-4; cdr3_aa: CASSLFQRGDTDTQYF; cdr3_nt: TGTGCCAGCAGCTTGTTCCAGCGGGGGGACACAGATACGCAGTATTTT
clone_size: -; d_call: TRBD1; j_call: TRBJ2-7; v_call: TRBV7-2; cdr3_aa: CASSRGGQTLITSYEQYF; cdr3_nt: TGTGCCAGCAGCCGAGGGGGACAGACCCTTATAACCTCCTACGAGCAGTACTTC
clone_size: -; d_call: -; j_call: TRBJ1-1; v_call: TRBV11-2; cdr3_aa: CASSPGPNTEAFF; cdr3_nt: TGTGCCAGCAGCCCCGGACCAAACACTGAAGCTTTCTTT
clone_size: -; d_call: -; j_call: TRBJ1-6; v_call: TRBV4-1; cdr3_aa: CASSQRVGGDSPLHF; cdr3_nt: TGCGCCAGCAGCCAGAGGGTCGGGGGGGATTCACCCCTCCACTTT
clone_size: -; d_call: TRBD2; j_call: TRBJ2-7; v_call: TRBV11-2; cdr3_aa: CASSLVSGGGYEQYF; cdr3_nt: TGTGCCAGCAGCTTAGTCTCTGGCGGGGGTTACGAGCAGTACTTC
clone_size: -; d_call: -; j_call: TRBJ2-7; v_call: TRBV4-1; cdr3_aa: CASSQAVLPHSYEQYF; cdr3_nt: TGCGCCAGCAGCCAAGCAGTCCTCCCACACTCCTACGAGCAGTACTTC
clone_size: -; d_call: TRBD1; j_call: TRBJ1-2; v_call: TRBV7-2; cdr3_aa: CASSLGWRQGGGGYTF; cdr3_nt: TGTGCCAGCAGCTTAGGATGGAGACAGGGAGGAGGTGGCTACACCTTC
clone_size: -; d_call: TRBD1; j_call: TRBJ1-1; v_call: TRBV19; cdr3_aa: CASSVPGTGNMNTEAFF; cdr3_nt: TGTGCCAGTAGTGTTCCCGGGACAGGGAATATGAACACTGAAGCTTTCTTT
clone_size: once; d_call: -; j_call: TRBJ1-3; v_call: TRBV7-8; cdr3_aa: CASSLVRPPAISGNTIYF; cdr3_nt: TGTGCCAGCAGCTTAGTAAGGCCTCCCGCAATCTCTGGAAACACCATATATTTT
clone_size: -; d_call: -; j_call: TRBJ1-5; v_call: TRBV15; cdr3_aa: CATSRDADFQARPQHF; cdr3_nt: TGTGCCACCAGCAGAGATGCGGACTTCCAGGCTAGGCCCCAGCATTTT
clone_size: -; d_call: -; j_call: TRBJ1-1; v_call: TRBV14; cdr3_aa: CASSHKKNTEAFF; cdr3_nt: TGTGCCAGCAGCCATAAAAAAAACACTGAAGCTTTCTTT
clone_size: -; d_call: -; j_call: TRBJ2-7; v_call: TRBV7-9; cdr3_aa: CASSLIGNHYEQYF; cdr3_nt: TGTGCCAGCAGCTTAATCGGGAACCACTACGAGCAGTACTTC
clone_size: -; d_call: TRBD1; j_call: TRBJ2-7; v_call: TRBV6-5; cdr3_aa: CASSSRRQGMDEQYF; cdr3_nt: TGTGCCAGCAGCAGTCGCCGACAGGGGATGGACGAGCAGTACTTC
clone_size: -; d_call: TRBD1; j_call: TRBJ1-4; v_call: TRBV9; cdr3_aa: CASSAGTGRTNEKLFF; cdr3_nt: TGTGCCAGCAGCGCGGGGACAGGGAGAACTAATGAAAAACTGTTTTTT
clone_size: few; d_call: -; j_call: TRBJ1-5; v_call: TRBV2; cdr3_aa: CASKGPEILNQPQHF; cdr3_nt: TGTGCCAGCAAGGGGCCAGAGATACTCAATCAGCCCCAGCATTTT
clone_size: -; d_call: TRBD2; j_call: TRBJ2-7; v_call: TRBV5-4; cdr3_aa: CASSWGGGDEQYF; cdr3_nt: TGTGCCAGCAGCTGGGGCGGGGGAGATGAGCAGTACTTC
clone_size: -; d_call: -; j_call: TRBJ2-1; v_call: TRBV7-9; cdr3_aa: CASSTDSSSYNEQFF; cdr3_nt: TGTGCCAGCAGCACCGACAGTAGCTCCTACAATGAGCAGTTCTTC
clone_size: -; d_call: -; j_call: TRBJ1-1; v_call: TRBV18; cdr3_aa: CASSPNRSPEAFF; cdr3_nt: TGTGCCAGCTCACCAAATAGGTCCCCTGAAGCTTTCTTT
clone_size: -; d_call: -; j_call: TRBJ1-5; v_call: TRBV9; cdr3_aa: CAFRGNQPQHF; cdr3_nt: TGTGCCTTTAGGGGCAATCAGCCCCAGCATTTT
clone_size: -; d_call: TRBD2; j_call: TRBJ2-1; v_call: TRBV13; cdr3_aa: CASSPRARGGYNEQFF; cdr3_nt: TGTGCCAGCAGCCCCAGAGCGCGGGGGGGTTACAATGAGCAGTTCTTC
clone_size: -; d_call: -; j_call: TRBJ2-3; v_call: TRBV5-1; cdr3_aa: CASSLLGPLDTQYF; cdr3_nt: TGCGCCAGCAGCTTGCTGGGGCCCCTGGATACGCAGTATTTT
clone_size: -; d_call: -; j_call: TRBJ2-1; v_call: TRBV5-5; cdr3_aa: CASSFWGLGEQFF; cdr3_nt: TGTGCCAGCAGCTTTTGGGGCTTGGGTGAGCAGTTCTTC
clone_size: -; d_call: -; j_call: TRBJ2-7; v_call: TRBV7-2; cdr3_aa: CASSLAVVRGHEQYF; cdr3_nt: TGTGCCAGCAGCTTAGCCGTAGTCCGGGGGCACGAGCAGTACTTC
clone_size: -; d_call: -; j_call: TRBJ2-7; v_call: TRBV2; cdr3_aa: CASSFDMGGTYEQYF; cdr3_nt: TGTGCCAGCAGTTTTGACATGGGGGGCACCTACGAGCAGTACTTC
clone_size: -; d_call: -; j_call: TRBJ1-1; v_call: TRBV29-1; cdr3_aa: CSVRRVFMNTEAFF; cdr3_nt: TGCAGCGTCAGGCGGGTCTTTATGAACACTGAAGCTTTCTTT
clone_size: -; d_call: -; j_call: TRBJ2-1; v_call: TRBV7-2; cdr3_aa: CASSSGPLGTYNEQFF; cdr3_nt: TGTGCCAGCAGCTCCGGACCGTTGGGGACTTACAATGAGCAGTTCTTC
clone_size: -; d_call: -; j_call: TRBJ1-1; v_call: TRBV6-6; cdr3_aa: CASRPPLNEAFF; cdr3_nt: TGTGCCAGCAGGCCCCCTCTAAATGAAGCTTTCTTT
clone_size: -; d_call: -; j_call: TRBJ1-2; v_call: TRBV11-2; cdr3_aa: CASSYQDVGFDGYTF; cdr3_nt: TGTGCCAGCAGCTATCAGGACGTGGGATTCGATGGCTACACCTTC
clone_size: -; d_call: TRBD1; j_call: TRBJ2-7; v_call: TRBV6-1; cdr3_aa: CASRRDRSSYEQYF; cdr3_nt: TGTGCCAGCCGCAGGGACAGGTCTTCCTACGAGCAGTACTTC
clone_size: -; d_call: TRBD2; j_call: TRBJ2-1; v_call: TRBV10-3; cdr3_aa: CAIQTSGGDFYNEQFF; cdr3_nt: TGTGCCATCCAGACTAGCGGGGGGGACTTTTACAATGAGCAGTTCTTC
clone_size: -; d_call: -; j_call: TRBJ1-1; v_call: TRBV4-1; cdr3_aa: CASSPTGWNTEAFF; cdr3_nt: TGCGCCAGCAGCCCCACAGGGTGGAACACTGAAGCTTTCTTT
clone_size: -; d_call: -; j_call: TRBJ1-1; v_call: TRBV5-4; cdr3_aa: CASSLSNTEAFF; cdr3_nt: TGTGCCAGCAGCTTATCAAACACTGAAGCTTTCTTT
clone_size: -; d_call: TRBD1; j_call: TRBJ1-4; v_call: TRBV14; cdr3_aa: CASSQPTGRQGLFF; cdr3_nt: TGTGCCAGCAGCCAACCGACAGGGCGGCAGGGGCTGTTTTTT
clone_size: -; d_call: TRBD1; j_call: TRBJ1-1; v_call: TRBV2; cdr3_aa: CASTGQGWTEAFF; cdr3_nt: TGTGCCAGCACCGGACAGGGGTGGACTGAAGCTTTCTTT
clone_size: once; d_call: TRBD1; j_call: TRBJ1-1; v_call: TRBV19; cdr3_aa: CASSIRTGVNTEAFF; cdr3_nt: TGTGCCAGTAGTATCCGGACAGGGGTGAACACTGAAGCTTTCTTT
clone_size: -; d_call: -; j_call: TRBJ2-1; v_call: TRBV13; cdr3_aa: CASSPDLGHRSSSYNEQFF; cdr3_nt: TGTGCCAGCAGCCCCGACCTGGGACACCGATCAAGCTCCTACAATGAGCAGTTCTTC
clone_size: few; d_call: TRBD1; j_call: TRBJ1-5; v_call: TRBV30; cdr3_aa: CAWSVRGQSNQPQHF; cdr3_nt: TGTGCCTGGAGTGTAAGGGGACAGAGCAATCAGCCCCAGCATTTT
clone_size: -; d_call: -; j_call: TRBJ1-2; v_call: TRBV5-6; cdr3_aa: CASSFSGLYGYTF; cdr3_nt: TGTGCCAGCAGCTTCTCAGGGTTGTATGGCTACACCTTC
clone_size: -; d_call: -; j_call: TRBJ2-2; v_call: TRBV6-1; cdr3_aa: CASSQDPNTGELFF; cdr3_nt: TGTGCCAGCTCACAAGACCCGAACACCGGGGAGCTGTTTTTT
clone_size: once; d_call: -; j_call: TRBJ2-6; v_call: TRBV9; cdr3_aa: CASKGAANVLTF; cdr3_nt: TGTGCCAGCAAAGGGGCGGCCAACGTCCTGACTTTC
clone_size: -; d_call: -; j_call: TRBJ1-2; v_call: TRBV29-1; cdr3_aa: CSAGQRDGYTF; cdr3_nt: TGCAGCGCCGGACAGCGCGATGGCTACACCTTC
clone_size: -; d_call: -; j_call: TRBJ1-2; v_call: TRBV27; cdr3_aa: CASSNTTGYGRFYGYTF; cdr3_nt: TGTGCCAGCAGCAACACGACAGGTTACGGAAGATTTTATGGCTACACCTTC
clone_size: few; d_call: -; j_call: TRBJ2-1; v_call: TRBV20-1; cdr3_aa: CSASLDYEQFF; cdr3_nt: TGCAGTGCTAGCCTCGACTATGAGCAGTTCTTC
clone_size: -; d_call: -; j_call: TRBJ1-2; v_call: TRBV30; cdr3_aa: CAHYRGRYGYTF; cdr3_nt: TGTGCCCATTATAGGGGTCGGTATGGCTACACCTTC
clone_size: -; d_call: TRBD2; j_call: TRBJ2-1; v_call: TRBV19; cdr3_aa: CASAGAAGGRIYNEQFF; cdr3_nt: TGTGCCAGTGCAGGAGCAGCGGGGGGCCGGATATACAATGAGCAGTTCTTC
clone_size: -; d_call: -; j_call: TRBJ1-2; v_call: TRBV6-1; cdr3_aa: CASSGNRYGYTF; cdr3_nt: TGTGCCAGCAGTGGGAACCGGTATGGCTACACCTTC
clone_size: -; d_call: -; j_call: TRBJ2-3; v_call: TRBV6-1; cdr3_aa: CASSSAQANTDTQYF; cdr3_nt: TGTGCCAGCTCGTCGGCCCAGGCGAACACAGATACGCAGTATTTT
clone_size: few; d_call: TRBD1; j_call: TRBJ1-5; v_call: TRBV30; cdr3_aa: CAWSGTGGLYQHF; cdr3_nt: TGTGCCTGGAGCGGGACAGGGGGATTATACCAGCATTTT
clone_size: -; d_call: TRBD1; j_call: TRBJ1-2; v_call: TRBV27; cdr3_aa: CASWTYRGNYGYTF; cdr3_nt: TGTGCCAGCTGGACCTACAGGGGCAACTATGGCTACACCTTC
clone_size: -; d_call: TRBD1; j_call: TRBJ1-1; v_call: TRBV5-6; cdr3_aa: CASSLWGQRNKVMNTEAFF; cdr3_nt: TGTGCCAGCAGCTTGTGGGGACAGCGAAATAAAGTAATGAACACTGAAGCTTTCTTT
clone_size: -; d_call: TRBD2; j_call: TRBJ2-1; v_call: TRBV14; cdr3_aa: CASSPRLAGGREQFF; cdr3_nt: TGTGCCAGCAGCCCTCGACTAGCGGGGGGAAGGGAGCAGTTCTTC
clone_size: -; d_call: TRBD1; j_call: TRBJ2-7; v_call: TRBV5-1; cdr3_aa: CASSQTQGVYEQYF; cdr3_nt: TGCGCCAGCAGTCAAACTCAGGGGGTCTACGAGCAGTACTTC
clone_size: -; d_call: TRBD1; j_call: TRBJ2-3; v_call: TRBV5-1; cdr3_aa: CASSLARDRPTDTQYF; cdr3_nt: TGCGCCAGCAGCTTGGCCCGGGACAGGCCGACAGATACGCAGTATTTT